Each of the 18 T cell receptor beta chains below was sequenced from the same sample in a study of cytomegalovirus exposure and HLA in healthy donors. Primers for the PCR totalled 60 Vbeta and 13 Jbeta. Libraries were prepared by immunoSEQ multiplex PCR; TCRdb keeps only in-frame clonotypes and omits some of them. The sample consists of 90,000 to 150,000 clones, 80% of them appearing once. The sample was PBMCs. The source is a man in his forties or fifties in good health and CMV-seronegative.

The V gene is TRBV18, the J gene TRBJ2-3; D remains ambiguous. V lost 3 bases to trimming and J lost 3 bases, with 10 bases between them. Germline CDR1 and CDR2: KGHSH and LQKENI. This CDR3 contains 14 residues. The CDR3 region is CASSPDVATDTQYF. CDR3 bases: TGTGCCAGCTCACCCGATGTGGCAACAGATACGCAGTATTTT. Full variable domain (outside the CDR3, taken from reference TRBV18 and TRBJ2-3): NAGVMQNPRHLVRRRGQEARLRCSPMKGHSHVYWYRQLPEEGLKFMVYLQKENIIDESGMPKERFSAEFPKEGPSILRIQQVVRGDSAAYFCASSPDVATDTQYFGPGTRLTVL.

J is TRBJ2-7 and V is TRBV5-1; D not certain. Germline CDR1 and CDR2: SGHRS and YFSETQ. There are 14 residues in the CDR3. V dropped 0 bases and J dropped 2 bases, with 9 bases sitting between them. CDR3 protein: CASSLEQAPYEQYF. DNA of the CDR3: TGCGCCAGCAGCTTGGAGCAGGCCCCCTACGAGCAGTACTTC.

In this sample, this clone turned up a few times. The gene calls are TRBV7-2 and TRBJ2-1; the D gene is possibly TRBD2 (6 bases). Germline assignment: CDR1 SGHTA and CDR2 FQGNSA. The CDR3 is made up of 13 amino acids. V lost 5 bases and J lost 4, with 9 bases in between. The CDR3 DNA is TGTGCCAGCAGCCACGGGGGTTACAATGAGCAGTTCTTC. Amino acid sequence: CASSHGGYNEQFF.

V usage is TRBV15 and J usage is TRBJ1-2; D might be TRBD1 (5 bases). There are 15 residues in the CDR3. Trimming took 3 bases from V and 8 from J, leaving 19 bases between them. Germline loops: CDR1 LNHNV, CDR2 YYDKDF (reference sequence). CDR3 amino acids: CATSRVQETSGGYTF. The CDR3 DNA sequence: TGTGCCACCAGCAGGGTACAGGAAACCTCCGGGGGCTACACCTTC. The complete variable domain, with remaining parts taken from reference TRBV15 and TRBJ1-2, reads DAMVIQNPRYQVTQFGKPVTLSCSQTLNHNVMYWYQQKSSQAPKLLFHYYDKDFNNEADTPDNFQSRRPNTSFCFLDIRSPGLGDTAMYLCATSRVQETSGGYTFGSGTRLTVV.

This clone appeared a few times. The chain joins TRBV9 to TRBJ2-1, with D possibly matching TRBD2 (6 bases). CDR3 length equals 14 residues. Germline assignment: CDR1 SGDLS and CDR2 YYNGEE. V was trimmed by 4 bases and J by 6 bases, leaving 14 bases between them. DNA for the CDR3: TGTGCCAGCAGCCCGGCCGGGACTTTCAATGAGCAGTTCTTC. Amino acid sequence: CASSPAGTFNEQFF.

This chain uses TRBV7-3 with TRBJ1-1; D call uncertain. Trimming stripped 2 bases from V and 1 base from J, with 8 bases between. CDR1 and CDR2 (germline): SGHTA, FQGTGA. This CDR3 contains 14 residues. The CDR3 loop reads CASSLSPGNTEAFF. For the CDR3, the DNA is TGTGCCAGCAGCTTATCTCCAGGGAACACTGAAGCTTTCTTT.

This clone was detected only once. The chain carries TRBV4-3 and TRBJ2-3; tentatively, D is TRBD1 (6 bases). Deletions cut 0 bases from V and 2 bases from J, with 21 bases between. The germline CDR1 and CDR2 sequences are LGHNA and YSLEER. The CDR3 extends over 19 amino acids. The CDR3 spells CASSQERDTTSLHTDTQYF. The CDR3 region has the DNA TGCGCCAGCAGCCAAGAAAGGGACACCACCTCCCTACACACAGATACGCAGTATTTT.

This rearrangement joins TRBV10-3 to TRBJ2-3, with TRBD2 matching over 14 bases. V shed 6 bases, J shed 5 bases, and the junction held 4 bases outside the gene matches. Germline assignment: CDR1 ENHRY and CDR2 SYGVKD. The CDR3 totals 15 residues. The CDR3: CAIRRLAGGRDTQYF. CDR3 DNA sequence: TGTGCCATCAGGAGACTAGCGGGAGGGAGAGATACGCAGTATTTT.

The chain employs TRBV7-9 and TRBJ2-5, with 7 nucleotides matching TRBD2. The CDR3 has 13 residues. V trimming: 5 bases; J trimming: 5 bases; junction bases outside the gene matches: 5. In germline, CDR1 is SEHNR, CDR2 FQNEAQ (reference sequence). CDR3: CASSPNGRETQYF. CDR3 sequence (DNA): TGTGCCAGCAGCCCAAACGGGAGGGAGACCCAGTACTTC.

The J gene is TRBJ2-4, the V gene TRBV6-1, with D possibly being TRBD1 (5 bases). Germline assignment: CDR1 MNHNS and CDR2 SASEGT. The CDR3 length is 21 residues. Trimming pared 0 bases from V and 0 bases from J, leaving 24 bases between. CDR3 sequence (DNA): TGTGCCAGCAGTGAAGCGGGGTCAGGGTTTCCGGTCTCTAGAGCCAAAAACATTCAGTACTTC. This codes for CASSEAGSGFPVSRAKNIQYF.

V and J are TRBV19 and TRBJ1-5; perhaps TRBD1 as D (5 bases). This CDR3 is 13 amino acids long. V was cut by 5 bases and J by 11 bases, with 16 bases left in between. Germline V gene data show CDR1 as LNHDA and CDR2 as SQIVND (reference sequence). CDR3 amino acids: CASSSLGTSAQHF. Written as DNA, the CDR3 is TGTGCCAGTAGTTCCCTCGGGACTTCAGCCCAGCATTTT.

The V call is TRBV2, the J call TRBJ1-3, with 8 nucleotides matching TRBD1. Germline CDR1 and CDR2: SNHLY and FYNNEI. The CDR3 is 14 residues long. The trim removed 8 bases at V and 3 bases at J, leaving 6 bases unmatched. CDR3 region: CASVTGARGNTIYF. CDR3 nucleotides: TGTGCCAGCGTGACAGGGGCTCGTGGAAACACCATATATTTT.

The rearrangement links TRBV7-8 to TRBJ2-1; D gene ambiguous. CDR3 length: 13 amino acids. Trimming removed 5 bases at V and 9 bases at J, with 14 bases between. Germline V gene data show CDR1 as SGHVS and CDR2 as FQNEAQ. The CDR3: CASSNNYDGEQFF. For the CDR3, the DNA is TGTGCCAGCAGCAATAACTATGACGGTGAGCAGTTCTTC.

This sequence joins TRBV5-1 and TRBJ2-7; TRBD1 aligns across 7 bases. Germline V gene sequence: CDR1 SGHRS, CDR2 YFSETQ. V was pared by 4 bases and J by 6 bases, with 10 bases of the junction left unmatched. The CDR3 runs 14 residues. The CDR3 DNA sequence: TGCGCCAGCAGCGTTCGGGACAGAGATGTCGAGCAGTACTTC. Its translation is CASSVRDRDVEQYF. Full variable domain (remainder filled in from reference TRBV5-1 and TRBJ2-7): KAGVTQTPRYLIKTRGQQVTLSCSPISGHRSVSWYQQTPGQGLQFLFEYFSETQRNKGNFPGRFSGRQFSNSRSEMNVSTLELGDSALYLCASSVRDRDVEQYFGPGTRLTVT.

The genes are TRBV5-1 and TRBJ1-2; 10 bases are shared with TRBD1. Germline CDR1 reads SGHRS; CDR2 reads YFSETQ. The CDR3 contains 17 residues. Trimming removed 0 bases from V and 6 bases from J; junction bases left unmatched: 11. The CDR3 DNA reads as TGCGCCAGCAGCTTGGGGCGGGACAGGGGAAAAGTAAATGGCTACACCTTC. This translates into CASSLGRDRGKVNGYTF.

With respect to this clone: Mismatch with germline at one junction end may stem from a read error. This chain uses TRBV4-2 with TRBJ2-1; D may correspond to TRBD1 or TRBD2 (6 bases each). The V gene's germline CDR1 is LGHNA and CDR2 YNFKEQ. The CDR3 extends over 16 amino acids. CDR3 coding DNA: TGTGCCAGCACCCAAGGGGGGCCGTTGGCCTACAATGAGCAGTTCTTC. Amino acids: CASTQGGPLAYNEQFF.

V usage is TRBV7-3 and J usage is TRBJ2-2; 9 positions match TRBD2. The CDR3 length is 16 residues. With V trimmed by 1 base and J by 6 bases, 6 bases remained unmatched. Germline CDR1 is SGHTA and CDR2 is FQGTGA. The DNA of the CDR3 is TGTGCCAGCAGCTTAAATCCAGCGGGAGGACCCGGGGAGCTGTTTTTT. Translating it yields CASSLNPAGGPGELFF.

The V and J genes are TRBV7-9 and TRBJ2-7; TRBD1 matches 7 bases. The germline V gene encodes CDR1 SEHNR and CDR2 FQNEAQ (reference sequence). The CDR3 loop spans 13 amino acids. V was clipped by 3 bases and J by 4 bases; unmatched bases: 3. The CDR3 bases are TGTGCCAGCAGCTTGACAGGGAATTACGAGCAGTACTTC. Protein: CASSLTGNYEQYF.